This T cell receptor (beta chain) was documented in a study of blood T cell repertoires in COVID-19 (TCRdb year 2020). Background on the whole study: Samples from collaborators originated in the United States, Italy and Spain and spanned both the acute and convalescent phases of COVID-19. Deeply sampled blood TCRbeta repertoires from subjects exposed to, actively infected with, or recovered from COVID-19 were included in the dataset. The prospective study material was composed of cDNA or gDNA derived from T cells, B-cell-depleted T cells, or PBMCs. A freely available public database, intended as a resource for researchers studying the immune response to SARS-CoV-2, is where the repertoires were released. Samples were obtained from the ongoing ImmuneRACE study (first 160 participants) and from about 1,300 subjects provided by 6 global collaborators. Where HLA class I and class II types were available, the types were taken from metadata supplied by the sample provider, not from assay-based typing. A de-identified subject ID, COVID-19 status, age in years and sex were almost always included in the sample metadata. Study-wide conclusions, independent of this receptor: The quantity of clinical and demographic metadata differed by source and by participant and was supplied without curation.

On this clone: The clone's antigen remains unknown. Base qualities are not provided; no much larger clone lies one nucleotide away.

At the junction V is shortened by 1 base and J by 7 bases, with 11 bases in between. The CDR3 runs 14 amino acids, cysteine and phenylalanine included. CDR3 DNA is the only sequence kept; it has 42 bases, read in frame from the first base. As encoded in the germline V gene, CDR1 is MRHNA while CDR2 is SNTAGT. Enrolling through a virtual design, the prospective study's participants ranged in age from about 18 to 100 years and lived across 20 to 30 United States geographic areas. In the prospective study, participants were assigned to cohorts based on the clinical history participants reported in a screening survey and a study questionnaire. Recovered participants in ImmuneRACE Cohort 3 were defined as having two consecutive negative NP/OP PCR tests, clearance from a healthcare professional, or resolution of symptoms. Mobile phlebotomists in the prospective study collected whole blood, serum and a nasopharyngeal or oropharyngeal swab from every participant. Prospective study participants could optionally give additional blood draws and questionnaires over a roughly two-month period. Before DNA extraction, prospective study blood samples were shipped either frozen or at room temperature.

The immunoSEQ Assay, a bias-controlled multiplex PCR, was used to amplify TCRbeta CDR3 regions from genomic DNA. Turning to the authors' computational methods: The number of nucleated cells in each sample was estimated from the amplification of reference gene primers within the assay. To quantify the absolute abundance of each unique TCRbeta CDR3 rearrangement, sequence reads were collapsed and filtered. For each sample, productive Simpson clonality was calculated as the square root of Simpson's diversity index across productive rearrangements. This immuneACCESS table, as held by TCRdb, lists in-frame sequences with V and J called but not all clones. Of the missing ones, under half trace to an unresolved V gene in checked studies; the others have no known cause. V and J calls and clone size are given by that table; D and trimming were obtained from the DNA. For this sample the table gives hundreds of thousands of clones, of which over 75% were detected only once. 1% to 1.3% of the sample comes from the top ten.

Sample: PBMCs or T cells enriched from blood (not recorded which). The clonotype comes from a man aged 25 to 40 who had recovered from COVID-19. Recombination joined TRBV6-4 with TRBJ1-5; the D gene lacks a confident call. CDR3 sequence: CASSDFGSGQPQHF. Read as DNA, the sequence is TGTGCCAGCAGTGACTTTGGGTCGGGACAGCCCCAGCATTTT.